The 27 T cell receptor beta chains below all came from one sample that was sequenced in a study of cytomegalovirus exposure and HLA in healthy donors. The primer mix had 60 Vbeta and 13 Jbeta primers. Sequenced by immunoSEQ multiplex PCR; TCRdb stores in-frame clones only, minus some. Of about 140,000 clones in the sample, 70% to 80% were seen once. Sequenced material: PBMCs. The receptors shown here come from a female donor in good health and CMV-seropositive.

This rearrangement joins TRBV6-5 to TRBJ2-1, with a tentative D call TRBD2 (6 bases). Germline lookup yields CDR1 MNHEY and CDR2 SVGAGI. The CDR3 has 13 residues. Between the trimmed V and J ends, which lost 2 bases and 15 bases, there was a span of 17 bases. CDR3 bases: TGTGCCAGCAGTTACGAGGGCCGGGACTTTCGGTTCTTC. It codes for CASSYEGRDFRFF.

The CDR3 nucleotides read TGTGCCAGCAGCAAAGTGGGCCAACAGGGGGTTAGGGGCTACACCTTC. This translates into CASSKVGQQGVRGYTF. V and J are TRBV21-1 and TRBJ1-2; the D call TRBD1 from the table was never checked on the DNA. TRBV21-1 is classified as a pseudogene. This CDR3 comprises 16 residues.

This clone turned up a few times. This chain joins TRBV28 and TRBJ2-7; 7 bases are shared with TRBD2. CDR3 size: 19 residues. The ends lost 3 bases at V and 2 bases at J; junction bases unmatched: 19. Germline loops: CDR1 MDHEN, CDR2 SYDVKM. CDR3 nucleotides: TGTGCCAGCAGTTTTCTGGAGCGGGAAGCATCTTGGGGCCCCTACGAGCAGTACTTC. Its translation: CASSFLEREASWGPYEQYF.

V is TRBV30 and J is TRBJ1-3, with D unclear. Germline lookup yields CDR1 GTSNPN and CDR2 SVGIG (reference sequence). The CDR3 is 13 amino acids. Trimming cost V 2 bases and J 2 bases, with 7 bases left between them. CDR3 nucleotide sequence: TGTGCCTGGAGTCTGGGAGCTGGAAACACCATATATTTT. Its translation is CAWSLGAGNTIYF.

The chain combines TRBV5-1 with TRBJ2-1; D is possibly TRBD1 (6 bases). V was shortened by 4 bases and J by 6 bases, with 17 bases between the two germline ends. This CDR3 contains 15 residues. The germline V gene has CDR1 SGHRS and CDR2 YFSETQ. In DNA form, the CDR3 reads TGCGCCAGCAGCGCCCTACAGGGAATAGGCAATGAGCAGTTCTTC. Translated: CASSALQGIGNEQFF.

CDR3 nucleotide sequence: TGCGCCAGCAGGGGACAGGAGGGGGACGGCTACACCTTC. Translated, it gives CASRGQEGDGYTF. The chain links TRBV5-1 to TRBJ1-2; TRBD1 matches at 8 bases. With 5 bases clipped from V and 8 bases from J, the junction kept 8 bases outside the gene matches. CDR3 length: 13 amino acids. Germline CDR1 is SGHRS and CDR2 is YFSETQ.

This sequence joins TRBV28 and TRBJ2-7, with 7 bases identical to TRBD1. The V and J ends lost 3 bases and 2 bases, in that order; junction bases with no gene match: 16. The CDR3 contains 18 residues. Germline V lookup: CDR1 MDHEN, CDR2 SYDVKM. The CDR3 region is CASSLSISGQQNAYEQYF. As DNA, the CDR3 is TGTGCCAGCAGTTTGAGCATTTCGGGACAGCAAAATGCCTACGAGCAGTACTTC.

This clone was seen only a few times. The CDR3 loop is CASSPGTGVTDTQYF. CDR3 nucleotide sequence: TGTGCCAGCAGCCCCGGGACAGGGGTTACGGATACGCAGTATTTT. The chain combines TRBV14 with TRBJ2-3; 10 nucleotides agree with TRBD1. Germline V gives CDR1 SGHDN, CDR2 FVKESK. Trimming cost V 4 bases and J 6 bases; bases outside gene matches: 7. This CDR3 has 15 amino acids.

This clone was detected only once. The rearrangement joins TRBV5-4 to TRBJ2-3; 9 positions agree with TRBD2. The V and J ends lost 5 bases and 2 bases, in that order; junction bases with no gene match: 6. Germline loops: CDR1 SGHNT, CDR2 YYREEE (reference sequence). This CDR3 is built from 15 residues. The CDR3 sequence: CASRPAGGSTDTQYF. The CDR3 region has the DNA TGTGCCAGCAGGCCGGCGGGAGGGTCCACAGATACGCAGTATTTT.

The chain carries TRBV7-9 and TRBJ1-5, with no clear D. Germline V gene data show CDR1 as SEHNR and CDR2 as FQNEAQ (reference sequence). The length of the CDR3 is 14 residues. V was clipped by 5 bases and J by 1 base, with 9 bases between them. CDR3 nucleotide sequence: TGTGCCAGCAGCCCGCCTAGCAGCAATCAGCCCCAGCATTTT. Translation gives CASSPPSSNQPQHF.

This chain links TRBV5-4 with TRBJ2-7, with 12 bases lining up with TRBD2. V lost 3 bases and J lost 3; bases outside the gene matches: 4. The CDR3 totals 15 residues. Germline V CDR1 and CDR2: SGHNT, YYREEE (reference sequence). CDR3 loop: CASSSTSGSIYEQYF. The CDR3 DNA reads TGTGCCAGCAGCTCGACTAGCGGGAGCATCTACGAGCAGTACTTC.

This chain joins TRBV30 and TRBJ1-5; TRBD1 aligns across 8 bases. Germline values: CDR1 GTSNPN, CDR2 SVGIG (reference sequence). Trimming cost V 2 bases and J 0 bases; bases outside gene matches: 3. CDR3 length: 15 amino acids. This CDR3 reads CAWSWGQVSNQPQHF. The CDR3 DNA sequence: TGTGCCTGGAGTTGGGGACAGGTTAGCAATCAGCCCCAGCATTTT. Based on the CDR3 plus reference TRBV30 and TRBJ1-5, the full variable domain is SQTIHQWPATLVQPVGSPLSLECTVEGTSNPNLYWYRQAAGRGLQLLFYSVGIGQISSEVPQNLSASRPQDRQFILSSKKLLLSDSGFYLCAWSWGQVSNQPQHFGDGTRLSIL.

This sequence joins TRBV4-1 and TRBJ2-7, with D possibly being TRBD1 (7 bases). Trimming took 4 bases from V and 8 from J, leaving 15 bases between them. The CDR3 is made up of 13 amino acids. Germline V gene lookup returns CDR1 MGHRA and CDR2 YSYEKL. The CDR3 region is CASSPRQGGQQYF. Here the CDR3 DNA reads TGCGCCAGCAGCCCCCGACAGGGAGGCCAGCAGTACTTC.

V usage is TRBV18 and J usage is TRBJ2-2; 9 positions match TRBD1. This CDR3 is built from 15 residues. Germline V gene data show CDR1 as KGHSH and CDR2 as LQKENI. The V gene end was trimmed by 5 bases and the J gene end by 4 bases; junction bases not matched to a gene: 5. The CDR3 sequence: CASSEGQGVTGELFF. The CDR3 DNA is TGTGCCAGCTCAGAGGGACAGGGAGTCACCGGGGAGCTGTTTTTT.

For the CDR3, the DNA is TGTGCCAGTAGTAGGGAGACAGGTTACGAGCAGTACTTC. Its protein is CASSRETGYEQYF. The gene calls are TRBV19 and TRBJ2-7; D may be TRBD1 (6 bases). This CDR3 is 13 amino acids long. In germline, CDR1 is LNHDA, CDR2 SQIVND (reference sequence). Trimming removed 4 bases from V and 4 bases from J, with 11 bases in between.

The gene calls are TRBV18 and TRBJ2-7, with 11 bases that match TRBD1. This CDR3 spans 15 amino acids. V gave up 6 bases and J gave up 5 bases; unmatched junction bases: 9. Looked up from germline, CDR1 is KGHSH and CDR2 is LQKENI. CDR3 coding DNA: TGTGCCAGCTCCCCCCGGGACAGGGGGATGGACGAGCAGTACTTC. This translates into CASSPRDRGMDEQYF.

CDR3 amino acids: CASSLRRAGVIETQYF. CDR3 coding DNA: TGTGCCAGCAGCTTACGACGAGCGGGGGTTATAGAGACCCAGTACTTC. V usage is TRBV11-2 and J usage is TRBJ2-5, with 8 bases aligning to TRBD2. CDR1 is SGHAT, CDR2 FQNNGV, per germline. The J segment lost 4 bases and the V segment lost 2 bases, leaving 9 bases of the junction unmatched. There are 16 residues in the CDR3.

The genes are TRBV30 and TRBJ2-7, with TRBD2 matching 8 bases. Germline assignment: CDR1 GTSNPN and CDR2 SVGIG (reference sequence). The CDR3 is 13 amino acids. V lost 4 bases, J lost 4 bases, and 6 bases stayed unmatched. CDR3 coding DNA: TGTGCCTGGAAGAGCGGGAGCTGGTACGAGCAGTACTTC. Encoded protein: CAWKSGSWYEQYF.

A note on this clone: Other DNA sequences in this specimen translate into the identical CDR3. The J gene is TRBJ2-5, the V gene TRBV7-3; TRBD1 matches at 7 bases. V was pared by 5 bases and J by 5 bases, with 5 bases of the junction left unmatched. The CDR3 is 13 amino acids. Germline CDR1 reads SGHTA; CDR2 reads FQGTGA. The CDR3, as DNA: TGTGCCAGCAGCGACAACAGGGGCGAGACCCAGTACTTC. Translating gives CASSDNRGETQYF.

This clone was seen only a few times. The V gene is TRBV7-7, the J gene TRBJ2-5; TRBD1 matches at 9 bases. The CDR3 is made up of 13 amino acids. Germline assignment: CDR1 SSHAT and CDR2 FNYEAQ (reference sequence). The ends lost 3 bases at V and 6 bases at J; junction bases unmatched: 2. CDR3 DNA sequence: TGTGCCAGCAGCTTGGACAGGGGCAAGACCCAGTACTTC. Its protein is CASSLDRGKTQYF.

The chain couples TRBV28 to TRBJ1-2; D is unclear. This CDR3 is 14 amino acids long. With 4 bases removed from V and 3 bases from J, the gap between germline ends came to 12 bases. Germline CDR1 MDHEN, CDR2 SYDVKM. The CDR3 is CASSSYGRDYGYTF. CDR3 DNA: TGTGCCAGCAGTTCTTACGGGAGGGACTATGGCTACACCTTC.

The chain has TRBV2 and TRBJ2-7; 10 nucleotides match TRBD1. The germline V gene encodes CDR1 SNHLY and CDR2 FYNNEI. The CDR3 has 15 residues. J lost 2 bases, V lost 7 bases, and 8 bases had no gene match. The CDR3, as DNA: TGTGCCAGCACCCAAAGAGGGACAGGGGCCTACGAGCAGTACTTC. Protein product: CASTQRGTGAYEQYF.

This clone was found once. The rearrangement uses TRBV18 and TRBJ2-7; 11 bases match TRBD1. From germline, CDR1 is KGHSH and CDR2 LQKENI. The CDR3 has 15 residues. The junction had 3 bases not matched to a gene; V was cut back by 3 bases and J by 2 bases. The CDR3 region has the DNA TGTGCCAGCTCACCCCCGGGACAGGGGGCCTACGAGCAGTACTTC. Residues: CASSPPGQGAYEQYF.

This clone has a handful of counts. V is TRBV6-1 and J is TRBJ1-5, with D perhaps TRBD1 (6 bases). The CDR3 is 14 amino acids. Germline V gives CDR1 MNHNS, CDR2 SASEGT. The germline V and J ends were trimmed by 6 bases and 0 bases, with 9 bases remaining between them. The DNA of the CDR3 is TGTGCCAGCAGGAAGGACAGTAGCAATCAGCCCCAGCATTTT. This gives the protein CASRKDSSNQPQHF.

The rearrangement uses TRBV14 and TRBJ2-1; 9 bases align to TRBD2. The J segment lost 12 bases and the V segment lost 5 bases, leaving 8 bases of the junction unmatched. From germline, CDR1 is SGHDN and CDR2 FVKESK. This CDR3 is built from 13 residues. CDR3 protein: CASSKLAGFSQFF. The CDR3 nucleotides are TGTGCCAGCAGCAAGCTAGCGGGGTTTTCGCAGTTCTTC. Complete variable domain (other parts from reference TRBV14 and TRBJ2-1): EAGVTQFPSHSVIEKGQTVTLRCDPISGHDNLYWYRRVMGKEIKFLLHFVKESKQDESGMPNNRFLAERTGGTYSTLKVQPAELEDSGVYFCASSKLAGFSQFFGPGTRLTVL.

The V call is TRBV30, the J call TRBJ2-5; D is perhaps TRBD1 (6 bases). TRBJ2-7 matches the DNA end more closely, so the J call is doubtful. The CDR3 consists of 14 residues. Germline assignment: CDR1 GTSNPN and CDR2 SVGIG (reference sequence). The CDR3 DNA follows: TGTGCCTGGAGAATAGGCAGGGGCCCCTACGAGCAGTACTTC. Its protein product is CAWRIGRGPYEQYF.

The table lists this clone with a few counts. CDR3 region: CSVEVFAASSYEQYF. The DNA for the CDR3 is TGCAGCGTTGAAGTGTTTGCGGCTAGCTCCTACGAGCAGTACTTC. This chain uses TRBV29-1 with TRBJ2-7; D unresolved. Per germline, CDR1 SQVTM and CDR2 ANQGSEA. This CDR3 region has 15 residues. V was cut by 1 base and J by 0 bases, with 13 bases left in between.